The 18 T cell receptor beta chains listed next were all sequenced from one sample in a study of cytomegalovirus exposure and HLA in healthy donors (dated by TCRdb to about 2017). Library prep was done by the immunoSEQ multiplex PCR assay. TCRdb obtained this table from immuneACCESS and retained in-frame rearrangements with V and J assigned. These tables miss some clones; where compared with another copy, unresolved V genes account for less than half of the shortfall, and the remainder is unexplained. The sample data list about 160,000 clones, and 91% of these were observed just once. The top ten clonotypes cover about 3% of the sample. The specimen sequenced was PBMCs. The source of these receptors is a woman under 30 in good health and CMV-seropositive.

V is TRBV7-8 and J is TRBJ2-2, with D possibly TRBD2 on 6 matching bases. This CDR3 is 12 amino acids long. V was shortened by 6 bases and J by 7 bases, with 9 bases between the two germline ends. Germline V gene data show CDR1 as SGHVS and CDR2 as FQNEAQ. The CDR3 coding sequence is TGTGCCAGCAGAGCCGGGGGCGGGGAGCTGTTTTTT. It is translated as CASRAGGGELFF. Full variable domain (outside the CDR3, taken from reference TRBV7-8 and TRBJ2-2): GAGVSQSPRYKVAKRGQDVALRCDPISGHVSLFWYQQALGQGPEFLTYFQNEAQLDKSGLPSDRFFAERPEGSVSTLKIQRTQQEDSAVYLCASRAGGGELFFGEGSRLTVL.

This clone has only a few counts. This chain joins TRBV7-7 and TRBJ1-1, with 8 positions matching TRBD1. Germline V CDR1 and CDR2: SSHAT, FNYEAQ (reference sequence). The junction had 4 bases not matched to a gene; V was cut back by 5 bases and J by 5 bases. The CDR3 totals 13 residues. The CDR3 is CASSLDRGTEAFF. The CDR3 DNA reads as TGTGCCAGCAGCCTCGACAGGGGAACTGAAGCTTTCTTT.

The chain combines TRBV5-6 with TRBJ2-7, with 7 nucleotides matching TRBD2. The junction had 19 bases not matched to a gene; V was cut back by 0 bases and J by 7 bases. Germline loops: CDR1 SGHDT, CDR2 YYEEEE. CDR3 length equals 18 residues. CDR3 in DNA: TGTGCCAGCAGCTTGGCGAGTGGGGAGGGGAGGCCGTCTAGAGAGCAGTACTTC. Residues: CASSLASGEGRPSREQYF.

The chain carries TRBV18 and TRBJ2-1, with TRBD2 identical over 12 bases. CDR1 KGHSH and CDR2 LQKENI come from the germline V gene. The CDR3 is 16 residues long. The V and J ends lost 3 bases and 7 bases, in that order; junction bases with no gene match: 7. The chain's CDR3 is CASSPRLAGDMNEQFF. The CDR3 nucleotides read TGTGCCAGCTCACCCCGACTAGCGGGAGATATGAATGAGCAGTTCTTC.

The chain couples TRBV4-3 to TRBJ2-6, with 10 bases aligning to TRBD2. Trimming cost V 2 bases and J 4 bases; bases outside gene matches: 8. Germline CDR1 reads LGHNA; CDR2 reads YSLEER. The CDR3 loop spans 18 amino acids. This chain's CDR3 is CASSQRASGGLGANVLTF. The CDR3 region has the DNA TGCGCCAGCAGCCAAAGGGCTAGCGGGGGTCTCGGGGCCAACGTCCTGACTTTC.

The chain recombines TRBV7-9 with TRBJ1-3, with 11 bases aligning to TRBD1. Germline values: CDR1 SEHNR, CDR2 FQNEAQ (reference sequence). Trimming removed 6 bases from V and 11 bases from J; junction bases left unmatched: 12. The CDR3 has 15 residues. The CDR3 nucleotides are TGTGCCAGCAGATCACCGGGACAGGGGGTGTCAGCCATATATTTT. This sequence encodes CASRSPGQGVSAIYF.

This clone was counted a single time. The genes are TRBV30 and TRBJ1-4; D ambiguous. CDR1 is GTSNPN, CDR2 SVGIG, per germline (reference sequence). CDR3 length: 13 residues. The CDR3 spells CAYEKGGNEKLFF. The CDR3 coding sequence is TGTGCATACGAAAAGGGCGGGAATGAAAAACTGTTTTTT.

CDR3 DNA: TGTGCCAGCAGTGAAGGGGTAGGGGACAGCTCCTACGAGCAGTACTTC. Its translation is CASSEGVGDSSYEQYF. The rearrangement links TRBV6-1 to TRBJ2-7, with TRBD1 matching over 7 bases. V shed 1 base, J shed 0 bases, and the junction held 6 bases outside the gene matches. Germline lookup yields CDR1 MNHNS and CDR2 SASEGT. There are 16 residues in the CDR3.

J is TRBJ2-7 and V is TRBV13, with D tentatively TRBD2 (6 bases). Germline values: CDR1 PRHDT, CDR2 FYEKMQ (reference sequence). V was trimmed by 5 bases and J by 4 bases, leaving 18 bases between them. The CDR3 is 15 residues long. CDR3 region: CASSLRRGSGYEQYF. The CDR3 DNA sequence: TGTGCCAGCAGCCTTCGTCGGGGGTCTGGGTACGAGCAGTACTTC. Using reference TRBV13 and TRBJ2-7 for the parts outside the CDR3, the full variable domain is AAGVIQSPRHLIKEKRETATLKCYPIPRHDTVYWYQQGPGQDPQFLISFYEKMQSDKGSIPDRFSAQQFSDYHSELNMSSLELGDSALYFCASSLRRGSGYEQYFGPGTRLTVT.

V gene TRBV11-2 combines with J gene TRBJ2-1; 9 nucleotides line up with TRBD1. Trimming took 3 bases from V and 7 from J; bases not matched to a gene: 13. CDR1 is SGHAT, CDR2 FQNNGV, per germline. This CDR3 region has 17 residues. CDR3 in amino acids: CASSFLIGGTGHNEQFF. The DNA for the CDR3 is TGTGCCAGCAGCTTTTTAATAGGCGGGACAGGGCATAATGAGCAGTTCTTC.

The chain joins TRBV27 to TRBJ2-7, with a tentative D call TRBD1 (6 bases). Germline CDR1 MNHEY, CDR2 SMNVEV (reference sequence). The CDR3 has 15 amino acids. Trimming took off 6 bases at V and 1 base at J, with 16 bases between the two ends. The CDR3 bases are TGTGCCAGCAGGCTCGCCGGGACATCGTCCTACGAGCAGTACTTC. Amino acids: CASRLAGTSSYEQYF.

This rearrangement joins TRBV11-2 to TRBJ1-4, with 10 bases lining up with TRBD1. This CDR3 contains 16 residues. V shed 0 bases, J shed 8 bases, and the junction held 6 bases outside the gene matches. In germline, CDR1 is SGHAT, CDR2 FQNNGV. The CDR3 is CASSLEWRDRGEKLFF. Here the CDR3 DNA reads TGTGCCAGCAGCTTAGAGTGGCGGGACAGGGGAGAAAAACTGTTTTTT.

For the CDR3, the DNA is TGTGCCAGCAGCTGGACTAGCGGGGGGTCCTACGAGCAGTACTTC. Protein product: CASSWTSGGSYEQYF. The V gene is TRBV7-2, the J gene TRBJ2-7; 14 bases fit TRBD2. Losses at the gene ends were 4 bases for V and 1 base for J; bases not matched to a gene: 0. The germline V gene has CDR1 SGHTA and CDR2 FQGNSA. This CDR3 is 15 amino acids long.

V gene TRBV5-4 combines with J gene TRBJ1-1; D may be TRBD1 (5 bases). Per germline, CDR1 SGHNT and CDR2 YYREEE (reference sequence). The CDR3 consists of 13 residues. Trimming removed 3 bases from V and 3 bases from J, with 9 bases in between. CDR3 sequence: CASSSGQDTEAFF. The CDR3 nucleotides are TGTGCCAGCAGCTCTGGACAAGACACTGAAGCTTTCTTT. Using reference TRBV5-4 and TRBJ1-1 for the parts outside the CDR3, the full variable domain is ETGVTQSPTHLIKTRGQQVTLRCSSQSGHNTVSWYQQALGQGPQFIFQYYREEENGRGNFPPRFSGLQFPNYSSELNVNALELDDSALYLCASSSGQDTEAFFGQGTRLTVV.

V is TRBV6-5 and J is TRBJ1-2; 8 positions agree with TRBD1. The V gene end was trimmed by 2 bases and the J gene end by 5 bases; junction bases not matched to a gene: 7. This CDR3 is built from 15 residues. Germline loops: CDR1 MNHEY, CDR2 SVGAGI. In DNA form, the CDR3 reads TGTGCCAGCAGTTACGCGACAGGGGCAGGGTATGGCTACACCTTC. Its protein is CASSYATGAGYGYTF.

This chain links TRBV28 with TRBJ2-1, with 7 nucleotides matching TRBD1. V lost 3 bases to trimming and J lost 14 bases; unmatched junction nucleotides: 4. There are 11 residues in the CDR3. Germline CDR1 and CDR2: MDHEN and SYDVKM. CDR3 in amino acids: CASSFGQGEFF. CDR3 DNA sequence: TGTGCCAGCAGTTTTGGTCAGGGGGAGTTCTTC.

This rearrangement joins TRBV9 to TRBJ1-1; a weak D match, TRBD1 (5 bases). Germline CDR1 reads SGDLS; CDR2 reads YYNGEE. The CDR3 runs 14 residues. Trimming left V 0 bases short and J 4 bases short, with 10 bases between. CDR3 sequence: CASSVGGGTTEAFF. The CDR3 DNA is TGTGCCAGCAGCGTAGGCGGGGGAACCACTGAAGCTTTCTTT. Combining the CDR3 with reference TRBV9 and TRBJ1-1 gives the whole variable domain DSGVTQTPKHLITATGQRVTLRCSPRSGDLSVYWYQQSLDQGLQFLIQYYNGEERAKGNILERFSAQQFPDLHSELNLSSLELGDSALYFCASSVGGGTTEAFFGQGTRLTVV.

V and J are TRBV11-2 and TRBJ2-1, with TRBD2 matching 8 bases. CDR3 length: 19 residues. The junction had 14 bases not matched to a gene; V was cut back by 1 base and J by 3 bases. The germline CDR1 and CDR2 sequences are SGHAT and FQNNGV. As DNA, the CDR3 is TGTGCCAGCAGCTTAGTCCGCCTCACTAGCCTAGCGGGCTACAATGAGCAGTTCTTC. This codes for CASSLVRLTSLAGYNEQFF.